The 24 T cell receptor beta chains below come from one sample, sequenced in a study of CD8 T cells in Susac syndrome. After extraction with the RNeasy kit, roughly 0.45 to 1 ug of the RNA was reverse transcribed using random hexamers. TCRdb independently ran MiXCR on the immunoSEQ multiplex PCR reads; one entry per CDR3 protein. Of about 250,000 distinct CDR3 sequences detected, over 85% appear once; the ten largest clones hold around 0.07%. What was sequenced was CD4+ T cells from PBMCs. The receptors were gathered from a human donor with multiple sclerosis.

The chain carries TRBV7-9 and TRBJ2-5; the D is unclear. Trimming left V 5 bases short and J 5 bases short, with 30 bases between. The CDR3 consists of 19 residues. Germline V CDR1 and CDR2: SEHNR, FQNEAQ (reference sequence). The CDR3 spells CASSASRATAGPTGETQYF. The CDR3 DNA follows: TGTGCCAGCAGCGCAAGCCGGGCCACCGCAGGCCCGACCGGGGAGACCCAGTACTTC.

V is TRBV24-1 and J is TRBJ2-5; no clear D gene. The V gene lost 2 bases and the J gene lost 1 base, with 7 bases spanning the gap. CDR1 and CDR2 (germline): KGHDR, SFDVKD. This CDR3 comprises 14 residues. CDR3 bases: TGTGCCACCAGTGATTGGGCCGTCCAAGAGACCCAGTACTTC. As protein: CATSDWAVQETQYF.

CDR3 region: CSARDSGNTGELFF. For the CDR3, the DNA is TGCAGTGCTAGAGATTCAGGAAACACCGGGGAGCTGTTTTTT. V is TRBV20-1 and J is TRBJ2-2; D is uncertain. V was shortened by 0 bases and J by 2 bases, with 7 bases between the two germline ends. CDR3 size: 14 residues. Germline CDR1 DFQATT, CDR2 SNEGSKA (reference sequence).

The V call is TRBV10-3, the J call TRBJ1-2; D is undetermined. This CDR3 is built from 15 residues. V was trimmed by 6 bases and J by 0 bases, leaving 14 bases between them. CDR1 and CDR2 from the germline V gene are ENHRY and SYGVKD. The CDR3 is CAIRFADGANYGYTF. CDR3 DNA: TGTGCCATCAGGTTCGCGGACGGAGCTAACTATGGCTACACCTTC.

The rearrangement joins TRBV13 to TRBJ2-2, with TRBD2 identical over 11 bases. CDR1 is PRHDT and CDR2 is FYEKMQ in the germline V gene (reference sequence). The junction had 8 bases not matched to a gene; V was cut back by 5 bases and J by 0 bases. This CDR3 region has 18 residues. CDR3 protein: CASSPRTSGFTNTGELFF. Here the CDR3 DNA reads TGTGCCAGCAGCCCCCGGACTAGCGGGTTTACGAACACCGGGGAGCTGTTTTTT. The full variable domain, its missing parts supplied by reference TRBV13 and TRBJ2-2, is AAGVIQSPRHLIKEKRETATLKCYPIPRHDTVYWYQQGPGQDPQFLISFYEKMQSDKGSIPDRFSAQQFSDYHSELNMSSLELGDSALYFCASSPRTSGFTNTGELFFGEGSRLTVL.

The genes are TRBV3-1 and TRBJ1-1; no clear D. Per the germline V gene, CDR1 is LGHDT and CDR2 is YNNKEL (reference sequence). The CDR3 runs to 14 residues. With 0 bases removed from V and 6 bases from J, the gap between germline ends came to 11 bases. The CDR3 DNA is TGTGCCAGCAGCCAAGATGTGTGGGGTTCTGAAGCTTTCTTT. Amino acids: CASSQDVWGSEAFF.

The rearrangement links TRBV11-2 to TRBJ2-7; D not certain. Trimming shortened V by 5 bases and J by 2 bases, and 13 bases separated the two germline ends. Germline-derived CDR1 and CDR2 are SGHAT and FQNNGV. CDR3 length equals 14 residues. Here the CDR3 reads CASSTDLGTYEQYV. CDR3 DNA: TGTGCCAGCAGCACTGATCTAGGGACCTACGAGCAGTACGTC.

V and J are TRBV25-1 and TRBJ1-1; D is ambiguous. CDR3 size: 15 residues. Germline CDR1 MGHDK, CDR2 SYGVNS. The V and J ends lost 7 bases and 1 base respectively, with 16 bases between them. In DNA, the CDR3 is TGTGCCAGCACACCCCCGGGGATTAGGAACACTGAAGCTTTCTTT. Translated, it gives CASTPPGIRNTEAFF.

V gene TRBV5-6 combines with J gene TRBJ2-3; no definite D call. CDR1 SGHDT and CDR2 YYEEEE come from the germline V gene. Trimming removed 6 bases at V and 6 bases at J, with 20 bases between. The CDR3 sequence is 15 residues long. Here the CDR3 reads CASTSGEIQWDTQYF. In DNA form, the CDR3 reads TGTGCCAGCACCTCTGGGGAAATTCAATGGGATACGCAGTATTTT.

V is TRBV7-7 and J is TRBJ2-1; D possibly corresponds to TRBD1 (6 bases). V was cut by 0 bases and J by 2 bases, with 8 bases left in between. The germline CDR1 and CDR2 sequences are SSHAT and FNYEAQ (reference sequence). The CDR3 totals 15 residues. The CDR3 region has the DNA TGTGCCAGCAGCTTAGCCGAGGGGGCCTACAATGAGCAGTTCTTC. It yields the protein CASSLAEGAYNEQFF.

This chain joins TRBV12-3 or TRBV12-4 and TRBJ2-3, with 15 nucleotides matching TRBD2. There are 15 residues in the CDR3. V lost 5 bases, J lost 4 bases, and 1 base stayed unmatched. CDR3 coding DNA: TGTGCCAGCAGTCGGACTAGCGGGGGGGCAGATACGCAGTATTTT. Amino acids: CASSRTSGGADTQYF.

This chain links TRBV28 with TRBJ1-5; possible D gene TRBD1, 5 bases. Germline CDR1 and CDR2: MDHEN and SYDVKM. The CDR3 has 19 amino acids. V lost 5 bases and J 6 bases, leaving 29 bases between the germline ends. The DNA for the CDR3 is TGTGCCAGCAGTCCCTATTATCTGACGGCCGGGTGGAGGGGTCAGCCCCAGCATTTT. Translation gives CASSPYYLTAGWRGQPQHF.

This chain uses TRBV5-6 with TRBJ1-3; the D gene is possibly TRBD1 (5 bases). The CDR3 sequence is 15 residues long. CDR1 and CDR2 (germline): SGHDT, YYEEEE. Deletions cut 6 bases from V and 0 bases from J, with 13 bases between. As DNA, the CDR3 is TGTGCCAGCACCCCGGGACGACGCTCTGGAAACACCATATATTTT. This translates into CASTPGRRSGNTIYF.

This sequence joins TRBV6-6 and TRBJ2-2; the D is unclear. The germline CDR1 and CDR2 sequences are MNHNY and SVGAGI (reference sequence). V lost 2 bases, J lost 1 base, and 5 bases lay in between. This CDR3 comprises 14 residues. The DNA of the CDR3 is TGTGCCAGCAGTTACGGGGTGAACACCGGGGAGCTGTTTTTT. Translating gives CASSYGVNTGELFF.

The chain has TRBV10-3 and TRBJ1-1, with 7 bases matching TRBD1. Germline V gives CDR1 ENHRY, CDR2 SYGVKD. The J segment lost 3 bases and the V segment lost 8 bases, leaving 9 bases of the junction unmatched. The CDR3 extends over 14 amino acids. CDR3 nucleotide sequence: TGTGCCATCCGAGGGGACAGATCACACACTGAAGCTTTCTTT. Translated, it gives CAIRGDRSHTEAFF.

The rearrangement uses TRBV7-2 and TRBJ2-7; possibly TRBD1 for D (6 bases). Germline lookup yields CDR1 SGHTA and CDR2 FQGNSA. Trimming took 6 bases from V and 4 from J, leaving 13 bases between them. This CDR3 spans 13 amino acids. The CDR3 loop reads CASSLWGLYEQYV. For the CDR3, the DNA is TGTGCCAGCAGTCTTTGGGGGCTGTACGAGCAGTACGTC.

The rearrangement uses TRBV7-2 and TRBJ2-3; D assignment may be TRBD1 or TRBD2 (5 bases each). CDR1 and CDR2 from the germline V gene are SGHTA and FQGNSA. The CDR3 spans 16 residues. V lost 5 bases and J 2 bases, leaving 17 bases between the germline ends. The CDR3 DNA reads TGTGCCAGCAGCATAGGACCGGGGCTAACCACAGATACGCAGTATTTT. Its protein is CASSIGPGLTTDTQYF.

J is TRBJ2-6 and V is TRBV15; D unclear. The V gene's germline CDR1 is LNHNV and CDR2 YYDKDF (reference sequence). This CDR3 comprises 17 residues. The V end was cut by 0 bases, the J end by 0 bases, with 9 bases between. CDR3: CATSRETAHSGANVLTF. CDR3 in DNA: TGTGCCACCAGCAGAGAAACAGCCCACTCTGGGGCCAACGTCCTGACTTTC. Full variable domain (rest looked up from reference TRBV15 and TRBJ2-6): DAMVIQNPRYQVTQFGKPVTLSCSQTLNHNVMYWYQQKSSQAPKLLFHYYDKDFNNEADTPDNFQSRRPNTSFCFLDIRSPGLGDTAMYLCATSRETAHSGANVLTFGAGSRLTVL.

This clonotype turned up a few times. CDR3 DNA: TGCAGCGTTGAGTGGACTAACCGCCCCTACGAGCAGTACTTC. Translating it yields CSVEWTNRPYEQYF. The rearrangement uses TRBV29-1 and TRBJ2-7, with D perhaps TRBD2 (6 bases). This CDR3 contains 14 residues. The ends were cut back, 3 bases at V and 2 bases at J, with 14 bases in the middle. Germline loops: CDR1 SQVTM, CDR2 ANQGSEA.

The chain carries TRBV13 and TRBJ2-5, with D possibly matching TRBD2 (7 bases). V shed 3 bases and J shed 5 bases, with 13 bases lying between them. Germline V gene sequence: CDR1 PRHDT, CDR2 FYEKMQ (reference sequence). The CDR3 contains 14 residues. CDR3 protein: CASSFPGGLETQYF. DNA for the CDR3: TGTGCCAGCAGCTTTCCCGGGGGGCTGGAGACCCAGTACTTC.

The J gene is TRBJ1-3, the V gene TRBV7-9; no reliable D call. The length of the CDR3 is 13 residues. Trimming removed 10 bases from V and 3 bases from J, with 13 bases in between. Looked up from germline, CDR1 is SEHNR and CDR2 is FQNEAQ (reference sequence). CDR3 loop: CATTGLLGNTIYF. CDR3 coding DNA: TGTGCCACCACGGGCCTGCTTGGAAACACCATATATTTT.

The gene calls are TRBV4-1 and TRBJ2-7; TRBD2 aligns across 9 bases. The CDR3 totals 17 residues. Unmatched junction bases numbered 8, after V lost 0 bases and J lost 2 bases. CDR1 and CDR2 from the germline V gene are MGHRA and YSYEKL. CDR3 nucleotide sequence: TGCGCCAGCAGCCAAGATTGGGGCGGGGGGGCCGCCTACGAGCAGTACTTC. This encodes CASSQDWGGGAAYEQYF.

Here the CDR3 reads CASSLVGGVANEQYV. The CDR3 nucleotides read TGTGCCAGCAGCTTAGTCGGGGGGGTAGCAAACGAGCAGTACGTC. The chain employs TRBV7-9 and TRBJ2-7; 8 positions agree with TRBD2. Per the germline V gene, CDR1 is SEHNR and CDR2 is FQNEAQ (reference sequence). The V gene end was trimmed by 1 base and the J gene end by 5 bases; junction bases not matched to a gene: 7. The CDR3 contains 15 residues.

The rearrangement links TRBV29-1 to TRBJ1-1, with a possible D match to TRBD1 (5 bases). CDR3 size: 13 residues. Germline CDR1 SQVTM, CDR2 ANQGSEA. The V end was cut by 6 bases, the J end by 4 bases, with 15 bases between. In DNA form, the CDR3 reads TGCAGCGTGCATCAGGGAGGGAGCACTGAAGCTTTCTTT. This encodes CSVHQGGSTEAFF. The whole variable domain, remainder taken from reference TRBV29-1 and TRBJ1-1, is SAVISQKPSRDICQRGTSLTIQCQVDSQVTMMFWYRQQPGQSLTLIATANQGSEATYESGFVIDKFPISRPNLTFSTLTVSNMSPEDSSIYLCSVHQGGSTEAFFGQGTRLTVV.